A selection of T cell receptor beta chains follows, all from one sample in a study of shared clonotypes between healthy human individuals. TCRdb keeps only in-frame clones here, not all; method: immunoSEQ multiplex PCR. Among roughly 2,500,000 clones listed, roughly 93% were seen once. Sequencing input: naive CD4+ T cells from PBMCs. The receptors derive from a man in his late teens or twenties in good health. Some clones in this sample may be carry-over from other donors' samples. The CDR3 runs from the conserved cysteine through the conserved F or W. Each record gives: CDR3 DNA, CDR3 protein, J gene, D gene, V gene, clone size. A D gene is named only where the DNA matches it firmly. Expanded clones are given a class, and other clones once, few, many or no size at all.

CDR3 DNA: TGTGCCAGTAGTTCTTCAGGACTGAACACTGAAGCTTTCTTT
CDR3 protein: CASSSSGLNTEAFF
J gene: TRBJ1-1
D gene: -
V gene: TRBV19
clone size: -

CDR3 DNA: TGTGCCAGCAGTGAAGCGCCAGCCCCCTACGAGCAGTACTTC
CDR3 protein: CASSEAPAPYEQYF
J gene: TRBJ2-7
D gene: -
V gene: TRBV6-1
clone size: -

CDR3 DNA: TGTGCCAGCAGCGTAGCTGCAGGGACTAGCAGTTCGAGCTCCTACGAGCAGTACTTC
CDR3 protein: CASSVAAGTSSSSSYEQYF
J gene: TRBJ2-7
D gene: TRBD2
V gene: TRBV9
clone size: -

CDR3 DNA: TGTGCCAGCAGCCAAGTTGGCCAGTGGAGTCCCCTTACTAGCGGGGCGACCTACGAGCAGTACTTC
CDR3 protein: CASSQVGQWSPLTSGATYEQYF
J gene: TRBJ2-7
D gene: TRBD2
V gene: TRBV4-2
clone size: -

CDR3 DNA: TGTGCCAGCAGCGTGCAAGGAGGAGATGAGCAGTTCTTC
CDR3 protein: CASSVQGGDEQFF
J gene: TRBJ2-1
D gene: -
V gene: TRBV9
clone size: -

CDR3 DNA: TGTGCCAGCAGCTTAGGGGACAGCTACTACGAGCAGTACTTC
CDR3 protein: CASSLGDSYYEQYF
J gene: TRBJ2-7
D gene: TRBD1
V gene: TRBV7-2
clone size: -

CDR3 DNA: TGTGCCAGCAGCCAACTGATTACAGGGTTCTATGGCTACACCTTC
CDR3 protein: CASSQLITGFYGYTF
J gene: TRBJ1-2
D gene: -
V gene: TRBV2
clone size: -

CDR3 DNA: TGCGCCAGCAGCTCCGAGGGACAGGGTTGGACCGGGGAGCTGTTTTTT
CDR3 protein: CASSSEGQGWTGELFF
J gene: TRBJ2-2
D gene: TRBD1
V gene: TRBV5-1
clone size: -

CDR3 DNA: TGCGCCAGCAGCGGGCAGACTACCGGGGAGCTGTTTTTT
CDR3 protein: CASSGQTTGELFF
J gene: TRBJ2-2
D gene: -
V gene: TRBV5-1
clone size: -

CDR3 DNA: TGTGCCAGTAGACTTCAGGAAGCGGTCTCTGAAGCTTTCTTT
CDR3 protein: CASRLQEAVSEAFF
J gene: TRBJ1-1
D gene: -
V gene: TRBV19
clone size: few

CDR3 DNA: TGTGCCAGCAGCTTGAGAGTTTGGAACACTGAAGCTTTCTTT
CDR3 protein: CASSLRVWNTEAFF
J gene: TRBJ1-1
D gene: -
V gene: TRBV7-2
clone size: once

CDR3 DNA: TGCGCCAGCAGCAGTGGCACTAGCTGGCAAGAGACCCAGTACTTC
CDR3 protein: CASSSGTSWQETQYF
J gene: TRBJ2-5
D gene: -
V gene: TRBV5-1
clone size: -

CDR3 DNA: TGTGCCAGCAGCTTCGAGTACCAAGAGACCCAGTACTTC
CDR3 protein: CASSFEYQETQYF
J gene: TRBJ2-5
D gene: -
V gene: TRBV7-9
clone size: -

CDR3 DNA: TGCAGTGCTAGAGCACACGATGAGCAGTTCTTC
CDR3 protein: CSARAHDEQFF
J gene: TRBJ2-1
D gene: -
V gene: TRBV20-1
clone size: -

CDR3 DNA: TGTGCCAGCAGTACTTCAGGGACAGGGGGCGGGTACGAGCAGTACTTC
CDR3 protein: CASSTSGTGGGYEQYF
J gene: TRBJ2-7
D gene: TRBD1
V gene: TRBV28
clone size: -

CDR3 DNA: TGTGCCAGCTCACTCAGGGGGCTCAACACTGAAGCTTTCTTT
CDR3 protein: CASSLRGLNTEAFF
J gene: TRBJ1-1
D gene: TRBD1
V gene: TRBV18
clone size: -

CDR3 DNA: TGTGCCAGCAGCCGGATCAGGGGACAAGAGACCCAGTACTTC
CDR3 protein: CASSRIRGQETQYF
J gene: TRBJ2-5
D gene: -
V gene: TRBV14
clone size: -

CDR3 DNA: TGTGCCAGCAGCCCTGTCCTAGCGGGAGGGTCCGGTTCGCAGTATTTT
CDR3 protein: CASSPVLAGGSGSQYF
J gene: TRBJ2-3
D gene: TRBD2
V gene: TRBV7-3
clone size: -

CDR3 DNA: TGTGCCAGCAGCTTATTGTATTCGGGGAACTATGGCTACACCTTC
CDR3 protein: CASSLLYSGNYGYTF
J gene: TRBJ1-2
D gene: -
V gene: TRBV7-2
clone size: -

CDR3 DNA: TGTGCCAGCAGGGGTCGGCGGGGAGAGGAAAAACTGTTTTTT
CDR3 protein: CASRGRRGEEKLFF
J gene: TRBJ1-4
D gene: -
V gene: TRBV6-6
clone size: once

CDR3 DNA: TGTGCCAGCAGTAGCAACCCAGGGAGGAGCACTGAAGCTTTCTTT
CDR3 protein: CASSSNPGRSTEAFF
J gene: TRBJ1-1
D gene: -
V gene: TRBV28
clone size: -

CDR3 DNA: TGTGCCACCAGCAGAGAAGCAGGGGGCGTCGGGGAGACCCAGTACTTC
CDR3 protein: CATSREAGGVGETQYF
J gene: TRBJ2-5
D gene: TRBD1
V gene: TRBV15
clone size: once

CDR3 DNA: TGTGCCATCAGTCCTCACTTGGACAGCGGGGGCGATGAGCAGTTCTTC
CDR3 protein: CAISPHLDSGGDEQFF
J gene: TRBJ2-1
D gene: TRBD2
V gene: TRBV10-3
clone size: -

CDR3 DNA: TGTGCCAGCAGCATGACTAGCGGGAGCTACAATGAGCAGTTCTTC
CDR3 protein: CASSMTSGSYNEQFF
J gene: TRBJ2-1
D gene: TRBD2
V gene: TRBV6-4
clone size: -

CDR3 DNA: TGTGCCAGCGGGGTGATACCATTCACAGATACGCAGTATTTT
CDR3 protein: CASGVIPFTDTQYF
J gene: TRBJ2-3
D gene: -
V gene: TRBV2
clone size: -

CDR3 DNA: TGCGCCAGCAGCCCGCCAAGGGCCCCTCCGGAAAAACTGTTTTTT
CDR3 protein: CASSPPRAPPEKLFF
J gene: TRBJ1-4
D gene: -
V gene: TRBV4-1
clone size: -

CDR3 DNA: TGTGCCTGGAGTGATGAAAAACTGTTTTTT
CDR3 protein: CAWSDEKLFF
J gene: TRBJ1-4
D gene: -
V gene: TRBV30
clone size: -

CDR3 DNA: TGTGCCAGCAGCGTCGGTAGTGATCAAGAGACCCAGTACTTC
CDR3 protein: CASSVGSDQETQYF
J gene: TRBJ2-5
D gene: -
V gene: TRBV9
clone size: once

CDR3 DNA: TGCGCCAGCAGCTTGGCGACTAGCGGGAGATTTCGATTGAATGAGCAGTTCTTC
CDR3 protein: CASSLATSGRFRLNEQFF
J gene: TRBJ2-1
D gene: TRBD2
V gene: TRBV5-1
clone size: once

CDR3 DNA: TGTGCCAGCGGACAGGCCCACACAGATACGCAGTATTTT
CDR3 protein: CASGQAHTDTQYF
J gene: TRBJ2-3
D gene: TRBD1
V gene: TRBV19
clone size: -

CDR3 DNA: TGCAGCACCGCTCGGACGTTCAACACTGAAGCTTTCTTT
CDR3 protein: CSTARTFNTEAFF
J gene: TRBJ1-1
D gene: -
V gene: TRBV29-1
clone size: -

CDR3 DNA: TGTGCCAGCAGCTCGAGGTTACCCCAGGGATCCACTGAAGCTTTCTTT
CDR3 protein: CASSSRLPQGSTEAFF
J gene: TRBJ1-1
D gene: -
V gene: TRBV5-6
clone size: -

CDR3 DNA: TGTGCCAGCAGCTTAGTCGCGCGAGGACAGGGCCCCAATCAGCCCCAGCATTTT
CDR3 protein: CASSLVARGQGPNQPQHF
J gene: TRBJ1-5
D gene: TRBD1
V gene: TRBV7-7
clone size: -

CDR3 DNA: TGTGCCAGCTCACCATCCTTAGTGAACACTGAAGCTTTCTTT
CDR3 protein: CASSPSLVNTEAFF
J gene: TRBJ1-1
D gene: -
V gene: TRBV18
clone size: -

CDR3 DNA: TGTGCCAGCAGTGGAGGGGGGCCTGGAAACACCATATATTTT
CDR3 protein: CASSGGGPGNTIYF
J gene: TRBJ1-3
D gene: -
V gene: TRBV6-1
clone size: -

CDR3 DNA: TGTGCCAGCAGTCGGACTGAACGTGCGCAGTATTTT
CDR3 protein: CASSRTERAQYF
J gene: TRBJ2-3
D gene: -
V gene: TRBV2
clone size: -

CDR3 DNA: TGTGCCAGCAGCTATGCAGGGGACCAACCGTACGAGCAGTACTTC
CDR3 protein: CASSYAGDQPYEQYF
J gene: TRBJ2-7
D gene: -
V gene: TRBV7-2
clone size: -

CDR3 DNA: TGTGCCAGCAGCTTAACCGCGGTAGCGGGAGGCGTTAGTGCGAGTAGATCCTACAATGAGCAGTTCTTC
CDR3 protein: CASSLTAVAGGVSASRSYNEQFF
J gene: TRBJ2-1
D gene: TRBD2
V gene: TRBV7-3
clone size: -

CDR3 DNA: TGTGCCAGCAGCGTTAACAGGGGCCTCCAAGAGACCCAGTACTTC
CDR3 protein: CASSVNRGLQETQYF
J gene: TRBJ2-5
D gene: TRBD1
V gene: TRBV11-1
clone size: -

CDR3 DNA: TGTGCCAGCAGCCCCCTTTGGGTCGCCGGGGAGCTGTTTTTT
CDR3 protein: CASSPLWVAGELFF
J gene: TRBJ2-2
D gene: -
V gene: TRBV11-1
clone size: -

CDR3 DNA: TGTGCCACCGCGGACTACTCCTCCGAATCCTACAATGAGCAGTTCTTC
CDR3 protein: CATADYSSESYNEQFF
J gene: TRBJ2-1
D gene: -
V gene: TRBV19
clone size: -

CDR3 DNA: TGTGCCAGCAGCCCCTCTGGGACCCAGAGGGGTGAAGCTTTCTTT
CDR3 protein: CASSPSGTQRGEAFF
J gene: TRBJ1-1
D gene: -
V gene: TRBV11-2
clone size: once

CDR3 DNA: TGTGCCAGTAGCAGGGGAGGAGTTAGCAATCAGCCCCAGCATTTT
CDR3 protein: CASSRGGVSNQPQHF
J gene: TRBJ1-5
D gene: -
V gene: TRBV19
clone size: once

CDR3 DNA: TGTGCCAGCAGCTTACTAGCGGGAATCTACAATGAGCAGTTCTTC
CDR3 protein: CASSLLAGIYNEQFF
J gene: TRBJ2-1
D gene: TRBD2
V gene: TRBV5-6
clone size: once

CDR3 DNA: TGTGCCAGCAGCTTAACCGCGCACTACAATGAGCAGTTCTTC
CDR3 protein: CASSLTAHYNEQFF
J gene: TRBJ2-1
D gene: -
V gene: TRBV7-3
clone size: -

CDR3 DNA: TGTGCCATCAGTGAGAGGCCAGGGGAAGACTATGGCTACACCTTC
CDR3 protein: CAISERPGEDYGYTF
J gene: TRBJ1-2
D gene: -
V gene: TRBV10-3
clone size: -

CDR3 DNA: TGTGCCAGCAGCCAGACTAGCGGAGATACGCAGTATTTT
CDR3 protein: CASSQTSGDTQYF
J gene: TRBJ2-3
D gene: TRBD2
V gene: TRBV7-2
clone size: once

CDR3 DNA: TGTGCCAGCTCAGAGGACCGAGACTATGGCTACACCTTC
CDR3 protein: CASSEDRDYGYTF
J gene: TRBJ1-2
D gene: -
V gene: TRBV18
clone size: -

CDR3 DNA: TGTGCCAGCAACCCTGGGGGGAGCACAGATACGCAGTATTTT
CDR3 protein: CASNPGGSTDTQYF
J gene: TRBJ2-3
D gene: -
V gene: TRBV5-4
clone size: -

CDR3 DNA: TGTGCCAGCAGCTTAGATCCCGTGGATACGCAGTATTTT
CDR3 protein: CASSLDPVDTQYF
J gene: TRBJ2-3
D gene: -
V gene: TRBV11-2
clone size: -

CDR3 DNA: TGTGCCAGCAGTGATTTAGCCCCAGATACGCAGTATTTT
CDR3 protein: CASSDLAPDTQYF
J gene: TRBJ2-3
D gene: -
V gene: TRBV2
clone size: -

CDR3 DNA: TGTGCCAGCAGTTTGAGGTATGAAAAACTGTTTTTT
CDR3 protein: CASSLRYEKLFF
J gene: TRBJ1-4
D gene: -
V gene: TRBV28
clone size: -

CDR3 DNA: TGTGCCAGCAGCTTAACGGGCCGCGGAACAGAGACCCAGTACTTC
CDR3 protein: CASSLTGRGTETQYF
J gene: TRBJ2-5
D gene: -
V gene: TRBV7-3
clone size: -

CDR3 DNA: TGTGCCACCGACCGAGGGACAGGGGCCGGGGAGCTGTTTTTT
CDR3 protein: CATDRGTGAGELFF
J gene: TRBJ2-2
D gene: TRBD1
V gene: TRBV15
clone size: -

CDR3 DNA: TGTGCCAGCTCCGGGCAGGGGGCCTACGAGCAGTACTTC
CDR3 protein: CASSGQGAYEQYF
J gene: TRBJ2-7
D gene: TRBD1
V gene: TRBV27
clone size: once

CDR3 DNA: TGTGCCAGCAGTTCGGGACTTATTCTTTACAATGAGCAGTTCTTC
CDR3 protein: CASSSGLILYNEQFF
J gene: TRBJ2-1
D gene: -
V gene: TRBV28
clone size: -

CDR3 DNA: TGTGCCAGCAGCCCGACAGCCTACAATGAGCAGTTCTTC
CDR3 protein: CASSPTAYNEQFF
J gene: TRBJ2-1
D gene: -
V gene: TRBV6-6
clone size: -

CDR3 DNA: TGTGCCAGCAGTTTCGTGGGCAGGGGGCGAGAGACCCAGTACTTC
CDR3 protein: CASSFVGRGRETQYF
J gene: TRBJ2-5
D gene: TRBD1
V gene: TRBV27
clone size: -